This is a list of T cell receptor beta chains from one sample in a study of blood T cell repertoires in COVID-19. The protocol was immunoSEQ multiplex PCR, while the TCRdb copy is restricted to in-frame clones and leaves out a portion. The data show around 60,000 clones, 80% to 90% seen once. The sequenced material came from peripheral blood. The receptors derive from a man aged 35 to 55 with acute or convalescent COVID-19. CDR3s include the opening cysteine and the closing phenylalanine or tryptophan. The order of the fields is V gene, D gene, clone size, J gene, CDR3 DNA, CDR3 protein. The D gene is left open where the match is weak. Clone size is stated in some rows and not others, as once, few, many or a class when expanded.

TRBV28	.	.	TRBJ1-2	TGTGCCAGCAGTTCACAGGGACGGAATGGCTACACCTTC	CASSSQGRNGYTF
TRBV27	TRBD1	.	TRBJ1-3	TGTGCCAGCAGTCCTGGGACAGGGGGCGTCGGAAACACCATATATTTT	CASSPGTGGVGNTIYF
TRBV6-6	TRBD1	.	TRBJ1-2	TGTGCCAGCAGCACCGGGACAGGGGGTAGGGAAGGCTACACCTTC	CASSTGTGGREGYTF
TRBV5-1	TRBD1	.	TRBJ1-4	TGCGCCAGCAGCTTGGTTGGGACAGGGGCAGGAGGAGAAAAACTGTTTTTT	CASSLVGTGAGGEKLFF
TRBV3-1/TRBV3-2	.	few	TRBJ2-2	TGTGCCAGCAGCCGACTCCTGGGGAACACCGGGGAGCTGTTTTTT	CASSRLLGNTGELFF
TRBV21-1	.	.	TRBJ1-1	TGTGCCAGCAGCAGAAAGAGGGATACTAACACTGAAGCTTTCTTT	CASSRKRDTNTEAFF
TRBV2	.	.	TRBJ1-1	TGTGCCAGCAGTGGAGGATTTAAAGCTTTCTTT	CASSGGFKAFF
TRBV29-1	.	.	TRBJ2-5	TGCAGCGTCCAGGGGACGGAGAGCGAAGAGACCCAGTACTTC	CSVQGTESEETQYF
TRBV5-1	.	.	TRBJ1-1	TGCGCCAGCAGCTCAGGGAGGGCTGAAGCTTTCTTT	CASSSGRAEAFF
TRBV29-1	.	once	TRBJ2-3	TGCAGCGTTGGCCGGGACTTACGAAATACGCAGTATTTT	CSVGRDLRNTQYF
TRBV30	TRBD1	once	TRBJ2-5	TGTGCCTGGAACCCCGACAGGGTAGAGGAGACCCAGTACTTC	CAWNPDRVEETQYF
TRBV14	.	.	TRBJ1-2	TGTGCCAGCAGCCAAGAGGGGCATGGCTACACCTTC	CASSQEGHGYTF
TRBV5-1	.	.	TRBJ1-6	TGCGCCAGCAGCTCATTCCAGGAAAATTCACCCCTCCACTTT	CASSSFQENSPLHF
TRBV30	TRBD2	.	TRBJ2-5	TGTGCCTGGGGACTAGCGGGGGGGACTCAAGAGACCCAGTACTTC	CAWGLAGGTQETQYF
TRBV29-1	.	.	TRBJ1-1	TGCAGCGTTGGAAAGACAACGGTAGTTCCGAACACTGAAGCTTTCTTT	CSVGKTTVVPNTEAFF
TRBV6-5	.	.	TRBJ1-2	TGTGCCAGCAGTCGACAGAAGGACTATGGCTACACCTTC	CASSRQKDYGYTF
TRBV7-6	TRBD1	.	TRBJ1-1	TGTGCCAGCAGCATCGGACAGGGGAACACTGAAGCTTTCTTT	CASSIGQGNTEAFF
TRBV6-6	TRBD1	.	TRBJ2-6	TGTGCCAGCAGTTCGACAGGGCCTGGGGCCAACGTCCTGACTTTC	CASSSTGPGANVLTF
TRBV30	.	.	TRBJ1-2	TGTGCCTGGACCCCGCGGAAAGGCCTCAGTTATGGCTACACCTTC	CAWTPRKGLSYGYTF
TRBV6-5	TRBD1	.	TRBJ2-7	TGTGCCAGCACCCTGGGACAGACCTACGAGCAGTACTTC	CASTLGQTYEQYF
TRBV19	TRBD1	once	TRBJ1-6	TGTGCCAGTAGTATTGACAGGGGTGGTTCACCCCTCCACTTT	CASSIDRGGSPLHF
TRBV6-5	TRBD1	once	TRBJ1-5	TGTGCCAGCAGAGTTAACAGGGGGCGAGATCAGCCCCAGCATTTT	CASRVNRGRDQPQHF
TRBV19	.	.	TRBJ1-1	TGTGCCAGTAGTATAGCAGGCCTGAGGGCTGAAGCTTTCTTT	CASSIAGLRAEAFF
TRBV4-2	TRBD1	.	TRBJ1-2	TGTGCCAGCAGCCAGGGACAGGGAGCGGCCCACTATGGCTACACCTTC	CASSQGQGAAHYGYTF
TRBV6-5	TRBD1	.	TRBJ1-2	TGTGCCAGCAGTTGGGACAGGGAGGGCTATGGCTACACCTTC	CASSWDREGYGYTF
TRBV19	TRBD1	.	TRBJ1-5	TGTGCCAGTAGCATGACAGGGGGGAATCAGCCCCAGCATTTT	CASSMTGGNQPQHF
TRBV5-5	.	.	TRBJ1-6	TGTGCCAGCAGCTTGACGCCAGGGGCGCTAGATTCACCCCTCCACTTT	CASSLTPGALDSPLHF
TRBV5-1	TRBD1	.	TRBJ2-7	TGCGCCAGCAGCTTGGCCGGGACAGGGGGCTCCTACGAGCAGTACTTC	CASSLAGTGGSYEQYF
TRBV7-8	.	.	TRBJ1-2	TGTGCCAGCAGCTTAGTTCTTCTTCCGACAGCTAACTATGGCTACACCTTC	CASSLVLLPTANYGYTF
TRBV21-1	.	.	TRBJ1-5	TGTGCCAGCAGACCCACGGGTTGTCAGCCCCAGCATTTT	CASRPTGCQPQHF
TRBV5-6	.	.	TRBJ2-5	TGTGCCAGCAGCGGGATTAGGAGGGAGGAGACCCAGTACTTC	CASSGIRREETQYF
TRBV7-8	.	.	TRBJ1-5	TGTGCCAGCGGGCAGTTAGGCAATCAGCCCCAGCATTTT	CASGQLGNQPQHF
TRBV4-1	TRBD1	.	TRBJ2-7	TGCGCCAGCAGCCAAGAGGACAGGTCTTCGGTCTACGAGCAGTACTTC	CASSQEDRSSVYEQYF
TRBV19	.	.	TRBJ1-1	TGTGCCAGTGGCAGGGCGAACTTTGAAGCTTTCTTT	CASGRANFEAFF
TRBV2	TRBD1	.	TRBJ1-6	TGTGCCAGTAGCCGGGACAGGGAGTCACCCCTCCACTTT	CASSRDRESPLHF
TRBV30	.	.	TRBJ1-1	TGTGCCTGGAGTGTACGATCATCGGGGGGGTTTGGCACTGAAGCTTTCTTT	CAWSVRSSGGFGTEAFF
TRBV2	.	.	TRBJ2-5	TGTGCCAGCAGTGAATTCAGAGAGACCCAGTACTTC	CASSEFRETQYF
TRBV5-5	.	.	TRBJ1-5	TGTGCCAGCAGCTTAGATCCGAATCGGGATCAGCCCCAGCATTTT	CASSLDPNRDQPQHF
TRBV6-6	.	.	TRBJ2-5	TGTGCCAGCAGTTCCCAGGAGACCCAGTACTTC	CASSSQETQYF
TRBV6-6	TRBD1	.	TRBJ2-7	TGTGCCAGCACCGAATACCCACAGGGGGCGGGAGAGCAGTACTTC	CASTEYPQGAGEQYF
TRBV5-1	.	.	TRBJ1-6	TGCGCCAGCAGCCGTCAGGGGCCGGGTGATTCACCCCTCCACTTT	CASSRQGPGDSPLHF
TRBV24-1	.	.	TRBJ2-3	TGTGCCACCAGGGGAGAGGGTTTGGGCACAGATACGCAGTATTTT	CATRGEGLGTDTQYF
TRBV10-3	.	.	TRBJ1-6	TGTGCCATCACCCCTTCTTCAGGGGCCAATTCACCCCTCCACTTT	CAITPSSGANSPLHF
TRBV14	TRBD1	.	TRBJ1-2	TGTGCCAGCAGCCCTACACCGGGACAGACAAACTATGGCTACACCTTC	CASSPTPGQTNYGYTF
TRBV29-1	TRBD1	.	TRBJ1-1	TGCAGCGGTGGACAGGTTGAAGCTTTCTTT	CSGGQVEAFF
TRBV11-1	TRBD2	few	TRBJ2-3	TGTGCCAGCAGCCGCGGAGCGGGGAGCACAGATACGCAGTATTTT	CASSRGAGSTDTQYF